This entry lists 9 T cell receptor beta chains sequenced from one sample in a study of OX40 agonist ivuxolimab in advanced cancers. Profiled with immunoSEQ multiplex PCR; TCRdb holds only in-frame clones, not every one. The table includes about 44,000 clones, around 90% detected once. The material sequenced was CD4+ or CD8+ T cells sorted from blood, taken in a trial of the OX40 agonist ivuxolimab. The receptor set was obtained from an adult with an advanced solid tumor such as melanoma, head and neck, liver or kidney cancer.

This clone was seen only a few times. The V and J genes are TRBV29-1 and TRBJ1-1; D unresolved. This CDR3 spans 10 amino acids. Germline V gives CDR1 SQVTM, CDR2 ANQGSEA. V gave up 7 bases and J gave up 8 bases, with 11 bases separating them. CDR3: CSGIDGEAFF. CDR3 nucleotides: TGCAGCGGCATTGATGGGGAAGCTTTCTTT. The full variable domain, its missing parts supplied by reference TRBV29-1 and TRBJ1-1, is SAVISQKPSRDICQRGTSLTIQCQVDSQVTMMFWYRQQPGQSLTLIATANQGSEATYESGFVIDKFPISRPNLTFSTLTVSNMSPEDSSIYLCSGIDGEAFFGQGTRLTVV.

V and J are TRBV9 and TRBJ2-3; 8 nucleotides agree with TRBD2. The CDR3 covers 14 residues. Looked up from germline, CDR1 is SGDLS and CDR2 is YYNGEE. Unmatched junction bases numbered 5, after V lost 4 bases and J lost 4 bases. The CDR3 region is CASSPVGGADTQYF. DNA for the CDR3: TGTGCCAGCAGCCCGGTCGGGGGGGCAGATACGCAGTATTTT.

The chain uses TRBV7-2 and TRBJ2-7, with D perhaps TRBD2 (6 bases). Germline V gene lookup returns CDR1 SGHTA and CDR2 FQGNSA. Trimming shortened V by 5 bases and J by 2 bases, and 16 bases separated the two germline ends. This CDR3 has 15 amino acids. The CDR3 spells CASSPPRGSPYEQYF. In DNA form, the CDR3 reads TGTGCCAGCAGCCCGCCCCGGGGGTCCCCCTACGAGCAGTACTTC.

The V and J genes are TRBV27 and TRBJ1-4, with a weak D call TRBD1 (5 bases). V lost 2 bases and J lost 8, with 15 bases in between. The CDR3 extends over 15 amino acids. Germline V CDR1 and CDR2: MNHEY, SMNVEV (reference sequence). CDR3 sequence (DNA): TGTGCCAGCAGTTTACGGCAGGGATTCCTAGAAAAACTGTTTTTT. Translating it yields CASSLRQGFLEKLFF.

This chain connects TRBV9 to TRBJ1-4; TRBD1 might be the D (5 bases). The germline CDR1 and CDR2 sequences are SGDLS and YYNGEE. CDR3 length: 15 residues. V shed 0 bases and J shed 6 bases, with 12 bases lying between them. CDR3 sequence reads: CASSVAQGRDEKLFF. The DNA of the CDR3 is TGTGCCAGCAGCGTAGCCCAGGGAAGGGATGAAAAACTGTTTTTT.

The CDR3 sequence is CASSLAGTGGLETQYF. DNA for the CDR3: TGTGCCAGCAGCTTAGCGGGGACAGGGGGATTAGAGACCCAGTACTTC. The chain employs TRBV7-2 and TRBJ2-5; 11 positions match TRBD1. Germline values: CDR1 SGHTA, CDR2 FQGNSA. The CDR3 is made up of 16 amino acids. With V trimmed by 0 bases and J by 4 bases, 4 bases remained unmatched.

CDR3 protein: CASSWSGATNEKLFF. The CDR3 DNA is TGTGCCAGCAGTTGGTCAGGGGCAACTAATGAAAAACTGTTTTTT. This sequence joins TRBV27 and TRBJ1-4; tentative D call: TRBD1 (6 bases). V was shortened by 4 bases and J by 0 bases, with 9 bases between the two germline ends. This CDR3 is 15 amino acids long. Germline V gives CDR1 MNHEY, CDR2 SMNVEV (reference sequence).

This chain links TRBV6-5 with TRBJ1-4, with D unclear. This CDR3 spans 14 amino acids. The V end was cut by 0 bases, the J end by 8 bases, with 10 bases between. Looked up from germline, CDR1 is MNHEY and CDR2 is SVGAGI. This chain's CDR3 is CASSYSDLKEKLFF. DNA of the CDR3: TGTGCCAGCAGTTACTCTGATCTAAAGGAAAAACTGTTTTTT.

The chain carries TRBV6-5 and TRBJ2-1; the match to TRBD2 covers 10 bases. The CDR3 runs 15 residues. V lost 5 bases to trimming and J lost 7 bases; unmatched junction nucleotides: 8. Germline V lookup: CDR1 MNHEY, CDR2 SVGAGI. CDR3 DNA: TGTGCCAGCAGTCAGCTAGCGGGGGCCAGGAATGAGCAGTTCTTC. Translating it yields CASSQLAGARNEQFF.